The 2 T cell receptor beta chains in this list originate from one sample, sequenced in a study of blood T cell repertoires in COVID-19. Generated by immunoSEQ multiplex PCR, the TCRdb table keeps only in-frame clones and is missing some. The sample records fewer than 200,000 clones, 82% being singletons. The sequenced material came from PBMCs or T cells enriched from blood (not recorded which). The origin of the receptors is an older woman with acute COVID-19.

The chain joins TRBV29-1 to TRBJ1-5; weak D call: TRBD1 (5 bases). Germline CDR1 and CDR2: SQVTM and ANQGSEA. The V end lost 6 bases, the J end lost 5 bases, and 11 bases lay between the germline ends. The CDR3 runs 12 residues. The CDR3 protein is CSVRGGDQPQHF. As DNA, the CDR3 is TGCAGCGTACGGGGGGGGGATCAGCCCCAGCATTTT. Complete variable domain (other parts from reference TRBV29-1 and TRBJ1-5): SAVISQKPSRDICQRGTSLTIQCQVDSQVTMMFWYRQQPGQSLTLIATANQGSEATYESGFVIDKFPISRPNLTFSTLTVSNMSPEDSSIYLCSVRGGDQPQHFGDGTRLSIL.

This clone appeared a few times. This chain uses TRBV10-2 with TRBJ1-2; possibly TRBD1 for D (5 bases). CDR1 and CDR2 from the germline V gene are WSHSY and SAAADI. The length of the CDR3 is 12 residues. V was cut by 6 bases and J by 3 bases, with 8 bases left in between. The CDR3 here is CASSPTDYGYTF. The CDR3 nucleotides read TGCGCCAGCAGCCCGACAGACTATGGCTACACCTTC.